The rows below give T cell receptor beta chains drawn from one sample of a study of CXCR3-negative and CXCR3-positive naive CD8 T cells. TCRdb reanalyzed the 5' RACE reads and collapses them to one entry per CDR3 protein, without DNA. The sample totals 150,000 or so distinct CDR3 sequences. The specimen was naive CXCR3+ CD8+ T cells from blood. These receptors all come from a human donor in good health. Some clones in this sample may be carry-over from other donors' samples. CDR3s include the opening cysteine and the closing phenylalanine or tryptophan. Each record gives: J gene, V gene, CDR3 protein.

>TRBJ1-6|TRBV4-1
CASSQTSGANSPLHF
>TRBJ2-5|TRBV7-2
CASSSAGQGMRETQYF
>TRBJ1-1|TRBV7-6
CASSLGPFGGTEAFF
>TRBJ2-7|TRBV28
CASSFRGYRAYEQYF
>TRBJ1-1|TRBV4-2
CASSQDKLTVNTEAFF
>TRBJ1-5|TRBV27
CASRTGTVSNQPQHF
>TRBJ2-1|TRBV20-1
CSAREFSGASSYNEQFF
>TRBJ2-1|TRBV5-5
CASSRRTAYNEQFF
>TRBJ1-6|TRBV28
CASSFRAADYNSPLHF
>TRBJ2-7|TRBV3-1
CASSSPRGFLRYEQYF
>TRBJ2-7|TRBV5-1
CASQPQGGSSYEQYF
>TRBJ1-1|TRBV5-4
CASSIGQGTEAFF